This T cell receptor beta chain was retrieved from a study of blood T cells in healthy people across ages. The CDR3 spans 18 residues. CDR1 SGHTA and CDR2 FQGNSA come from the germline V gene. The junction had 10 bases not matched to a gene; V was cut back by 7 bases and J by 2 bases. This clonotype was detected a few times. Its antigen remains unknown. It was with a sample-barcoded 5' primer and a J-beta primer mix that a second PCR of roughly 6 to 12 cycles was run. TCRdb re-called the 5' RACE reads through MiXCR, storing one row per CDR3 protein. The repertoire includes roughly 800,000 distinct CDR3 sequences, more than 20% of them detected once, and under 9.5% sits in the top ten. Overall study findings and caveats: The unknown donor CMV status may have confounded expanded clonotype changes.

The same data also went into a second study, on T cells of mothers and their children. From that report: Unrelated mother-child pairs always had slightly, but never significantly, lower normalized overlap than related pairs.

The receptor comes from a boy aged 5-17 years in good health. The rearrangement links TRBV7-2 to TRBJ2-6, with TRBD2 matching 11 bases. The sequenced sample consisted of blood. CDR3 in amino acids: CASNKIAGGEPGANVLTF. The CDR3 bases are TGTGCCAGCAACAAGATAGCGGGAGGGGAGCCTGGGGCCAACGTCCTGACTTTC.